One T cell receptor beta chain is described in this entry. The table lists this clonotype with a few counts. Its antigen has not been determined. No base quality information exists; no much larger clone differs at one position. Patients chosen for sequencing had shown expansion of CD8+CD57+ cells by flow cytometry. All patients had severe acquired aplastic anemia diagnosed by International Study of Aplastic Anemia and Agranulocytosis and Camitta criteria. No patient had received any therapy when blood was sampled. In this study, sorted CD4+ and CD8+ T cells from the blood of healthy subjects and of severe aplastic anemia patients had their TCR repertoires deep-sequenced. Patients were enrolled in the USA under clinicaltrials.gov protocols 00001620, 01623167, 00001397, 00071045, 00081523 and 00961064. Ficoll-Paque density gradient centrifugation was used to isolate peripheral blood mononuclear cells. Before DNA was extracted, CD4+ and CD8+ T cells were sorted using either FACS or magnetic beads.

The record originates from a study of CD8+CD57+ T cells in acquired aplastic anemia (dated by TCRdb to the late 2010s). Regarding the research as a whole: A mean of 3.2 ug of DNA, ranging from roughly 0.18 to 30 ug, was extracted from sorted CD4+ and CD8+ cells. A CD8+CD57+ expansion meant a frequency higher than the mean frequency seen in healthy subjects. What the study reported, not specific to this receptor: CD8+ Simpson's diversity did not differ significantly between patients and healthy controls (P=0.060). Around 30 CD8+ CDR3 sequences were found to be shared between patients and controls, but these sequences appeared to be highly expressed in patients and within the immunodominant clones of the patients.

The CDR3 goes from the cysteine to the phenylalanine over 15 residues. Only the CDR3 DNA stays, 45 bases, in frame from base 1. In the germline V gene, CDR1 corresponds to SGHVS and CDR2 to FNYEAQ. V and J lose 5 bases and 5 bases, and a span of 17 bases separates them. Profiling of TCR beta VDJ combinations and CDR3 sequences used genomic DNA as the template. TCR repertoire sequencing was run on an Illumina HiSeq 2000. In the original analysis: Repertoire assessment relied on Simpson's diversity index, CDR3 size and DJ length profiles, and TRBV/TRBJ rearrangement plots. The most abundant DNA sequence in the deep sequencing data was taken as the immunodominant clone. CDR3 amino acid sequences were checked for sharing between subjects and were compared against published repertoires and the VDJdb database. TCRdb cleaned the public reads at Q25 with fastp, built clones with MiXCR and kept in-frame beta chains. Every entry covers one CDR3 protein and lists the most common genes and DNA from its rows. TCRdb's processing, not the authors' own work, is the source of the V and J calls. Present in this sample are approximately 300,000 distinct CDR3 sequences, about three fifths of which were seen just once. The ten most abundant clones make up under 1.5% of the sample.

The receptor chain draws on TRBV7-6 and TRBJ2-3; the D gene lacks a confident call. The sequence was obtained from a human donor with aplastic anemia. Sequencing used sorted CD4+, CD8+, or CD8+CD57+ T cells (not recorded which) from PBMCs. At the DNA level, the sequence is TGTGCCAGCAGCCCCACGCCTGGGATGATAGATACGCAGTATTTT. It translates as CASSPTPGMIDTQYF.